This T cell receptor beta chain was retrieved from a study of CD8 T cells in ankylosing spondylitis. Whole-study results and caveats: Existing reports had already noted some motif variants in reactive arthritis synovial fluid and blood. Disease-linked clones proved CD8+ and comparatively uncommon in peripheral blood.

CDR3 size: 13 residues. Germline values: CDR1 MNHEY, CDR2 SVGAGI. Remarks on this clonotype: Its antigen is undetermined. Relative to the germline gene, one junction end is altered; a read error may explain this.

Preparation of TCR beta libraries was done by quantitative 5'-RACE with molecular barcodes. TCRdb reprocessed the 5' RACE reads with MiXCR, giving one entry per CDR3 protein. The sample includes approximately 300,000 distinct CDR3 sequences, 20% seen only once; the top ten take roughly 8.3%. This TCR was recovered from a male donor with ankylosing spondylitis or in good health (not recorded which). Sequencing was carried out using blood, either unsorted or a sorted T cell fraction (not recorded which). V gene TRBV6-5 combines with J gene TRBJ1-1; 7 nucleotides agree with TRBD1. The CDR3 loop reads CARSYLGDSEAFF. The CDR3 region has the DNA TGTGCCCGCAGTTACTTGGGGGACAGTGAAGCTTTCTTT.